These 4 T cell receptor beta chains share one sample of origin, sequenced in a study of ipilimumab plus nivolumab after autologous stem cell transplantation. TCRdb's table, derived via immunoSEQ multiplex PCR, lists solely in-frame clones and lacks some. The sample carries 40,000 to 45,000 clones, more than 85% recorded once. Sequences were derived from PBMCs, sampled in a trial of ipilimumab plus nivolumab as post-transplant consolidation. These receptors all come from a male donor with multiple myeloma.

J is TRBJ2-3 and V is TRBV19; unclear D gene. Trimming pared 4 bases from V and 0 bases from J, leaving 14 bases between. CDR3 length equals 16 residues. The germline V gene has CDR1 LNHDA and CDR2 SQIVND (reference sequence). The CDR3 loop is CASSTQPRISTDTQYF. The CDR3, as DNA: TGTGCCAGTAGTACCCAGCCGAGGATCAGCACAGATACGCAGTATTTT.

The chain links TRBV28 to TRBJ1-5; D call uncertain. This CDR3 region has 12 residues. Looked up from germline, CDR1 is MDHEN and CDR2 is SYDVKM. Trimming took off 3 bases at V and 6 bases at J, with 6 bases between the two ends. This CDR3 reads CASSFGSQPQHF. In DNA, the CDR3 is TGTGCCAGCAGTTTCGGGAGTCAGCCCCAGCATTTT.

This rearrangement joins TRBV6-4 to TRBJ2-7; 8 nucleotides line up with TRBD1. The V gene's germline CDR1 is MRHNA and CDR2 SNTAGT. The CDR3 loop spans 14 amino acids. V shed 3 bases and J 3 bases; nucleotides not matched to a gene: 4. The CDR3 loop reads CASSEDRDHYEQYF. In nucleotides, the CDR3 is TGTGCCAGCAGTGAGGACAGGGACCACTACGAGCAGTACTTC.

This clone has only a few counts. The rearrangement joins TRBV4-2 to TRBJ1-5; 11 bases match TRBD1. The CDR3 covers 15 residues. V shed 1 base, J shed 6 bases, and the junction held 2 bases outside the gene matches. The germline V gene has CDR1 LGHNA and CDR2 YNFKEQ. The CDR3 protein is CASSQAGTGGQPQHF. The DNA of the CDR3 is TGTGCCAGCAGCCAAGCAGGGACAGGGGGTCAGCCCCAGCATTTT.